This TCR beta chain stems from a study of neurological immune-mediated disorders. General study results and limits: Grouping of repertoires by phylogeny put those of 18 of 34 multiple sclerosis patients into a single related-CDR3 cluster, a possible signature.

TCRdb redid the calling of the 5' RACE reads with MiXCR, one entry per CDR3 protein. The table includes more than 45,000 distinct CDR3 sequences, roughly 2.5% detected once. CDR1 SGHRS and CDR2 YFSETQ come from the germline V gene. Deletions cut 0 bases from V and 0 bases from J, with 4 bases between. This CDR3 has 15 residues. The sample holds many counts of this clonotype. The target antigen is unknown. The sequence was obtained from a man aged 45-60 years with multiple sclerosis. The material sequenced was PBMCs. This chain connects TRBV5-1 to TRBJ2-6; D unclear. In DNA form, the CDR3 reads TGCGCCAGCAGCTTGGGTAGCTCTGGGGCCAACGTCCTGACTTTC. Amino acid sequence: CASSLGSSGANVLTF.